The entry that follows covers one TCR beta chain sequence. As yet, its antigen is unknown. The CDR3 sequence is 17 residues long. Germline V gene data show CDR1 as LGHNA and CDR2 as YSLEER. Germline trimming cut 0 bases from V and 4 bases from J; bases unmatched to any gene: 8. PCR employed 60 Vbeta and 13 Jbeta primers. Sequencing used immunoSEQ multiplex PCR; TCRdb keeps in-frame clones, though not all of them. The profile shows about 130,000 clones, over 75% of them singletons. The source of the sample is a study of cytomegalovirus exposure and HLA in healthy donors. For the study at large: Of some 360 genotyped donors, approximately 80% clustered with self-reported Caucasian donors. Whole-study findings and limits: Later on, analysis showed that most CMV-associated TCR beta chains appeared to be HLA-restricted. Immune exposure data for these donors was limited to CMV serostatus.

While unrecorded immune exposures were likely, the donors were nominally healthy when sampled. The sequenced sample was PBMCs. The rearrangement joins TRBV4-3 to TRBJ2-2; 7 bases agree with TRBD1. The clonotype was recovered from a man between 18 and 35 years old in good health and CMV-seropositive. DNA of the CDR3: TGCGCCAGCAGCCAAGAAGACAGGGTGGTAGGCACCGGGGAGCTGTTTTTT. Encoded protein: CASSQEDRVVGTGELFF.